Presented here are 25 T cell receptor beta chains from one specimen sequenced in a study of beta chain features in type 1 diabetes (dated by TCRdb to the late 2010s). On the study overall, not on this receptor specifically: In all four CD4+ subsets, TCRB CDR3 length was moderately but significantly shorter in type 1 diabetes patients.

For these TCRs, the target antigens are not known. Library method: the immunoSEQ multiplex PCR assay. The entire amount of isolated RNA was reverse transcribed using the High Capacity cDNA Reverse Transcription Kit, so the sequenced TCRB transcripts were expressed ones. Here the immuneACCESS table is served through TCRdb, limited to in-frame sequences with V and J called. Missing clones are a known gap in these copies; in checked studies unresolved V genes cover under half, and the rest lacks a known reason. Counted in this sample were approximately 150,000 clones; 63% of them appeared once. Of the sample, 0.08% to 0.095% falls within the top ten clones. The sequencing sample was made of naive CD4+ T cells from blood. Sample cell subset or site, as interpreted from the label and publication: true naive CD4+ T cells. The receptors derive from a man aged 25-40 years with type 1 diabetes.

This clone was detected only a few times. This sample also contains other DNA sequences that code for the same CDR3. V is TRBV29-1 and J is TRBJ1-1; D gene uncertain. The CDR3 consists of 12 residues. V was pared by 7 bases and J by 0 bases, with 9 bases between. CDR1 and CDR2 (germline): SQVTM, ANQGSEA. The chain's CDR3 is CSGGDMNTEAFF. CDR3 nucleotide sequence: TGCAGCGGTGGTGACATGAACACTGAAGCTTTCTTT.

This chain uses TRBV28 with TRBJ2-2; 7 nucleotides agree with TRBD2. J gave up 4 bases and V 6 bases, and 8 bases lay outside the gene matches. The CDR3 has 15 residues. Germline values: CDR1 MDHEN, CDR2 SYDVKM. In nucleotides, the CDR3 is TGTGCCAGCAGCTTAGGGAGGGCAGGCACCGGGGAGCTGTTTTTT. The encoded protein is CASSLGRAGTGELFF.

This chain joins TRBV4-3 and TRBJ2-1, with 9 bases fitting TRBD2. The trim removed 6 bases at V and 7 bases at J, leaving 10 bases unmatched. The CDR3 contains 15 residues. CDR1 is LGHNA, CDR2 YSLEER, per germline. The CDR3 DNA sequence: TGCGCCAGCAGTAGCCGGATAGCGGGGGAGAATGAGCAGTTCTTC. Protein product: CASSSRIAGENEQFF.

This clone turned up a few times. The J gene is TRBJ1-2, the V gene TRBV6-5, with D hard to call. With 10 bases removed from V and 4 bases from J, the gap between germline ends came to 10 bases. Germline V gene data show CDR1 as MNHEY and CDR2 as SVGAGI. The CDR3 consists of 11 residues. CDR3 DNA sequence: TGTGCCACCCAGGAGGGCTATGGCTACACCTTC. The encoded protein is CATQEGYGYTF.

This clone has only a few counts. The chain's CDR3 is CASSLDATDTQYF. CDR3 nucleotide sequence: TGTGCCAGCAGCTTGGATGCGACAGATACGCAGTATTTT. V and J are TRBV5-4 and TRBJ2-3; D unresolved. This CDR3 has 13 amino acids. The germline CDR1 and CDR2 sequences are SGHNT and YYREEE (reference sequence). Trimming shortened V by 0 bases and J by 3 bases, and 5 bases separated the two germline ends.

The chain carries TRBV29-1 and TRBJ2-5; TRBD1 or TRBD2 may be the D gene (5 bases each). Germline CDR1 reads SQVTM; CDR2 reads ANQGSEA. The CDR3 is 12 residues long. V shed 7 bases and J shed 5 bases, with 14 bases lying between them. In DNA form, the CDR3 reads TGCAGCGCCGAGTGGGGGTCCGAGACCCAGTACTTC. Protein sequence: CSAEWGSETQYF.

The chain has TRBV30 and TRBJ2-5; D perhaps matches TRBD2 (6 bases). Germline assignment: CDR1 GTSNPN and CDR2 SVGIG (reference sequence). Trimming took off 0 bases at V and 0 bases at J, with 17 bases between the two ends. The CDR3 consists of 17 residues. The DNA of the CDR3 is TGTGCCTGGAGTGTTGCATGGGCAGGGAGGTACCAAGAGACCCAGTACTTC. It is translated as CAWSVAWAGRYQETQYF.

This sequence joins TRBV30 and TRBJ1-2; 11 nucleotides align to TRBD1. V trimming: 3 bases; J trimming: 6 bases; junction bases outside the gene matches: 12. The CDR3 has 16 amino acids. Germline loops: CDR1 GTSNPN, CDR2 SVGIG (reference sequence). CDR3 region: CAWSAGTGGFRHGYTF. CDR3 DNA sequence: TGTGCCTGGAGCGCCGGGACAGGGGGTTTTCGGCATGGCTACACCTTC.

This sequence joins TRBV29-1 and TRBJ1-2; 8 positions agree with TRBD1. This CDR3 is 13 amino acids long. Germline CDR1 and CDR2: SQVTM and ANQGSEA. The J segment lost 3 bases and the V segment lost 6 bases, leaving 6 bases of the junction unmatched. The CDR3 DNA reads TGCAGCGTGGAGGACAGGGTTCACTATGGCTACACCTTC. As protein: CSVEDRVHYGYTF.

V is TRBV9 and J is TRBJ1-2, with TRBD1 identical over 8 bases. This CDR3 spans 15 amino acids. Per the germline V gene, CDR1 is SGDLS and CDR2 is YYNGEE. J gave up 3 bases and V 3 bases, and 7 bases lay outside the gene matches. In DNA, the CDR3 is TGTGCCAGCAGCGCAGGGACAGGCGCAGACTATGGCTACACCTTC. Its protein is CASSAGTGADYGYTF.

This clone was counted a few times. The chain recombines TRBV5-1 with TRBJ1-5; 9 bases align to TRBD1. The germline V gene has CDR1 SGHRS and CDR2 YFSETQ. CDR3 length: 15 residues. V was pared by 4 bases and J by 1 base, with 3 bases of the junction left unmatched. CDR3 loop: CASSQGTGSNQPQHF. The DNA for the CDR3 is TGCGCCAGCAGCCAAGGGACAGGGAGCAATCAGCCCCAGCATTTT.

The rearrangement links TRBV29-1 to TRBJ1-5, with TRBD1 as a possible D gene (5 bases). Germline V gene lookup returns CDR1 SQVTM and CDR2 ANQGSEA. The CDR3 runs 17 residues. The V end lost 7 bases, the J end lost 6 bases, and 28 bases lay between the germline ends. CDR3 amino acids: CSAKRGRRPCSCQPQHF. In DNA, the CDR3 is TGCAGCGCAAAAAGGGGCAGGAGACCGTGTTCTTGTCAGCCCCAGCATTTT.

The rearrangement links TRBV5-1 to TRBJ2-2, with TRBD2 as a possible D gene (6 bases). Trimming left V 3 bases short and J 2 bases short, with 11 bases between. Germline V gene data show CDR1 as SGHRS and CDR2 as YFSETQ. The CDR3 length is 15 residues. CDR3 DNA: TGCGCCAGCAGCTGGAGGGCAGGAAACACCGGGGAGCTGTTTTTT. This codes for CASSWRAGNTGELFF.

This chain connects TRBV5-1 to TRBJ2-7, with D perhaps being TRBD1 or TRBD2 (5 bases each). Germline CDR1 SGHRS, CDR2 YFSETQ. The CDR3 contains 14 residues. V lost 0 bases to trimming and J lost 6 bases, with 13 bases between them. CDR3 protein: CASSLVQGEVEQYF. The CDR3 DNA sequence: TGCGCCAGCAGCTTGGTTCAGGGAGAAGTCGAGCAGTACTTC.

The V call is TRBV7-9, the J call TRBJ1-2; the match to TRBD1 covers 7 bases. Germline loops: CDR1 SEHNR, CDR2 FQNEAQ (reference sequence). V dropped 3 bases and J dropped 7; count of bases not matched to a gene: 5. This CDR3 is 13 amino acids long. Here the CDR3 DNA reads TGTGCCAGCAGCTTGGGACAGACTCTTGGCTACACCTTC. Translated, it gives CASSLGQTLGYTF.

The CDR3 sequence: CASSPSRGSNQPQHF. CDR3 sequence (DNA): TGTGCCAGCAGCCCTTCCAGGGGGAGCAATCAGCCCCAGCATTTT. The J gene is TRBJ1-5, the V gene TRBV7-9; 7 bases are a match to TRBD1. Trimming at V came to 5 bases and at J to 1 base, leaving 5 bases not matched to a gene. Germline lookup yields CDR1 SEHNR and CDR2 FQNEAQ (reference sequence). The CDR3 is made up of 15 amino acids.

The chain is built from TRBV29-1 and TRBJ1-2, with D unresolved. The CDR3 contains 13 residues. Looked up from germline, CDR1 is SQVTM and CDR2 is ANQGSEA. Trimming stripped 2 bases from V and 3 bases from J, with 10 bases between. This CDR3 reads CSVEHGRDYGYTF. DNA of the CDR3: TGCAGCGTTGAACACGGGCGCGACTATGGCTACACCTTC.

The V and J genes are TRBV7-2 and TRBJ2-7; no reliable D call. Germline values: CDR1 SGHTA, CDR2 FQGNSA. V was cut by 2 bases and J by 3 bases, with 5 bases left in between. This CDR3 spans 12 amino acids. The chain's CDR3 is CASSLYGYEQYF. The CDR3 DNA reads TGTGCCAGCAGCTTATACGGCTACGAGCAGTACTTC.

The chain joins TRBV7-2 to TRBJ2-7, with TRBD2 as a possible D gene (6 bases). Between the trimmed V and J ends, which lost 5 bases and 3 bases, there was a span of 17 bases. This CDR3 comprises 15 residues. Looked up from germline, CDR1 is SGHTA and CDR2 is FQGNSA. DNA for the CDR3: TGTGCCAGCAGCCCACGGCGGGACTCCCTCTACGAGCAGTACTTC. Translated, it gives CASSPRRDSLYEQYF.

This chain connects TRBV29-1 to TRBJ2-3; TRBD2 aligns across 8 bases. Germline CDR1 SQVTM, CDR2 ANQGSEA. This CDR3 is built from 12 residues. With V trimmed by 8 bases and J by 4 bases, 5 bases remained unmatched. CDR3 in amino acids: CSSVSGADTQYF. Here the CDR3 DNA reads TGCAGCTCCGTTAGCGGGGCAGATACGCAGTATTTT.

The genes are TRBV5-1 and TRBJ2-7, with TRBD1 identical over 7 bases. CDR3 length equals 16 residues. V trimming: 4 bases; J trimming: 2 bases; junction bases outside the gene matches: 12. The germline gives CDR1 SGHRS, CDR2 YFSETQ. For the CDR3, the DNA is TGCGCCAGCAGCAGTAACCGGGACAGAGTAACCTACGAGCAGTACTTC. Protein: CASSSNRDRVTYEQYF.

The rearrangement joins TRBV29-1 to TRBJ1-2; D not certain. CDR3 length: 16 residues. From germline, CDR1 is SQVTM and CDR2 ANQGSEA. Trimming cost V 6 bases and J 6 bases, with 26 bases left between them. The CDR3 DNA follows: TGCAGCGTCGCCCAGGTAACCCTGGGGATTCCCGATGGCTACACCTTC. It yields the protein CSVAQVTLGIPDGYTF.

The gene calls are TRBV30 and TRBJ1-1; D ambiguous. Per the germline V gene, CDR1 is GTSNPN and CDR2 is SVGIG (reference sequence). The CDR3 has 13 residues. The V and J ends lost 0 bases and 4 bases respectively, with 9 bases between them. In DNA, the CDR3 is TGTGCCTGGAGTGTACATGCGGGCACTGAAGCTTTCTTT. Its protein is CAWSVHAGTEAFF.

The chain has TRBV6-5 and TRBJ2-5; 7 bases fit TRBD1. The V gene's germline CDR1 is MNHEY and CDR2 SVGAGI. The CDR3 spans 14 residues. V lost 5 bases, J lost 5 bases, and 8 bases stayed unmatched. CDR3 region: CASSQTGKRETQYF. Here the CDR3 DNA reads TGTGCCAGCAGTCAGACAGGGAAGCGGGAGACCCAGTACTTC.

The chain carries TRBV29-1 and TRBJ1-1; TRBD1 might be the D (5 bases). CDR1 and CDR2 from the germline V gene are SQVTM and ANQGSEA. Trimming left V 6 bases short and J 0 bases short, with 17 bases between. This CDR3 comprises 15 residues. The CDR3 bases are TGCAGCGTACTACAGGTTAAGGGAATGAACACTGAAGCTTTCTTT. Protein sequence: CSVLQVKGMNTEAFF.